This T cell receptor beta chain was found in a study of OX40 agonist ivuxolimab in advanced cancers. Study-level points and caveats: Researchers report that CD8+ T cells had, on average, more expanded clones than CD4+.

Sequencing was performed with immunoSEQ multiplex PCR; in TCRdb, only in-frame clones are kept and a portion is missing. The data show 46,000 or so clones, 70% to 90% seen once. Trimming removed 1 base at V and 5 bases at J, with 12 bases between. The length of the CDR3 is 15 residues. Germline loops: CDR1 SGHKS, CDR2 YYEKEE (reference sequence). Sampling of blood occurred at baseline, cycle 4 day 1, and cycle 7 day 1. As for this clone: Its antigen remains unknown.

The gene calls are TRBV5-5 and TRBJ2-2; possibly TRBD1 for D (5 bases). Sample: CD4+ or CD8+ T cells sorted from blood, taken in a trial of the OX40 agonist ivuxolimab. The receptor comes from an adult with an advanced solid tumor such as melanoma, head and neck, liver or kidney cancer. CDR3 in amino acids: CASSLRAGNTGELFF. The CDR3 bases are TGTGCCAGCAGCTTGAGGGCAGGGAATACCGGGGAGCTGTTTTTT.